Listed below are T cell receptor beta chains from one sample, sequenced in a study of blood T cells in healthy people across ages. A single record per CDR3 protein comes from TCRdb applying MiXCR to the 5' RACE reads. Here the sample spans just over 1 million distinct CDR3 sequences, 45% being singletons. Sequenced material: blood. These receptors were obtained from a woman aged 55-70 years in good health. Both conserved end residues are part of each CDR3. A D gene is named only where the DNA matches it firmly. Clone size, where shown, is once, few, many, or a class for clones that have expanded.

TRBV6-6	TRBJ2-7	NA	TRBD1	CASSSTGGLDEQYF	TGTGCCAGCAGTTCCACAGGGGGCCTCGACGAGCAGTACTTC
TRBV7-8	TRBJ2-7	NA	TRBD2	CAGSWTSGLYEQYF	TGTGCCGGCAGCTGGACTAGCGGCCTCTACGAGCAGTACTTC
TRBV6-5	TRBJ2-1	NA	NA	CASSYDGRDEQFF	TGTGCCAGCAGTTACGACGGGCGGGATGAGCAGTTCTTC
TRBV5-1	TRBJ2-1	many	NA	CASSLTPPNNEQFF	TGCGCCAGCAGCTTGACCCCACCCAACAATGAGCAGTTCTTC
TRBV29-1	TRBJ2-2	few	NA	CSVERETGELFF	TGCAGCGTTGAGAGGGAAACCGGGGAGCTGTTTTTT
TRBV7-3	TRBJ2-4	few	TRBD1	CASSRTGVGDIQYF	TGTGCCAGCTCCCGGACAGGGGTTGGGGACATTCAGTACTTC
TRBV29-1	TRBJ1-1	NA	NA	CSVVKGVNTEAFF	TGCAGCGTTGTTAAGGGTGTGAACACTGAAGCTTTCTTT
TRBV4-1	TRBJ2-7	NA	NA	CASSQDRGAGDEQYF	TGCGCCAGCAGCCAAGATCGGGGGGCGGGCGACGAGCAGTACTTC
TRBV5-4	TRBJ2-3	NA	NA	CASSLSDSPPLDTQYF	TGTGCCAGCAGCCTTTCGGACAGCCCCCCGCTGGATACGCAGTATTTT
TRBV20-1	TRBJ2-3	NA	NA	CSARGLTGPTDTQYF	TGCAGTGCTAGAGGCCTGACAGGCCCCACAGATACGCAGTATTTT
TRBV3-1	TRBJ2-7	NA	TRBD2	CASSQVGVIGRAHEQYF	TGTGCCAGCAGCCAGGTGGGTGTTATCGGGAGGGCCCACGAGCAGTACTTC
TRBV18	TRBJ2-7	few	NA	CASSPLRGAGTGEQYF	TGTGCCAGCTCACCTCTAAGAGGAGCAGGGACGGGCGAGCAGTACTTC
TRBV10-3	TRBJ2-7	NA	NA	CAISERSGAREQYF	TGTGCCATCAGTGAGCGGTCCGGGGCTCGGGAGCAGTACTTC
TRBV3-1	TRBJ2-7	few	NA	CASSPTGNSEQYF	TGTGCCAGCAGCCCCACTGGCAACAGCGAGCAGTACTTC
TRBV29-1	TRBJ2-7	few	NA	CSGRGAAYEQYF	TGCAGCGGCAGGGGGGCTGCCTACGAGCAGTACTTC
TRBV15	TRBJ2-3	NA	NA	CATSRAISTDTQYF	TGTGCCACCAGCAGAGCGATTAGCACAGATACGCAGTATTTT
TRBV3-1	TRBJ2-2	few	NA	CASSQDGSGPTGELFF	TGTGCCAGCAGCCAAGACGGGAGCGGACCTACCGGGGAGCTGTTTTTT
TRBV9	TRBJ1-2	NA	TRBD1	CASSVGGDRNYGYTF	TGTGCCAGCAGCGTAGGGGGGGACAGAAACTATGGCTACACCTTC
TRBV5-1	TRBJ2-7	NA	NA	CASSLNSGASYEQYF	TGCGCCAGCAGCTTGAATTCGGGGGCCTCCTACGAGCAGTACTTC
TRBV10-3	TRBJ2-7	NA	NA	CAISEIGSSYEQYF	TGTGCCATCAGTGAAATTGGAAGCTCCTACGAGCAGTACTTC
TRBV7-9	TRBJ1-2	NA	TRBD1	CASSRQLTGGSYTF	TGTGCCAGCAGCCGCCAACTCACAGGGGGGAGCTACACCTTC
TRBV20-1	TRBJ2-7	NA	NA	CSARDASKVSYEQYF	TGCAGTGCTAGAGATGCTAGCAAAGTGTCCTACGAGCAGTACTTC
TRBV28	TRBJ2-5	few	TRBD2	CASRASGTTETQYF	TGTGCCAGCAGGGCAAGCGGGACCACAGAGACCCAGTACTTC
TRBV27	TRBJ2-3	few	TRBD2	CASSIRLGQERLAGDTQYF	TGTGCCAGCAGTATCCGACTGGGGCAAGAGCGGCTAGCGGGGGATACGCAGTATTTT
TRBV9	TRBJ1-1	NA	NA	CASSKVDTEAFF	TGTGCCAGCAGCAAAGTGGACACTGAAGCTTTCTTT
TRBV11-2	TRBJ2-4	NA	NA	CASSLGLIADRLNIQYF	TGTGCCAGCAGCTTAGGGCTTATCGCGGACAGATTAAACATTCAGTACTTC
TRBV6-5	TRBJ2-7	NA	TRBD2	CASNGGRGSEQYF	TGTGCCAGCAACGGCGGGAGGGGTTCGGAGCAGTACTTC
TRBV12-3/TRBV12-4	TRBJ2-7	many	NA	CASSLTDEQYF	TGTGCCAGCAGTTTAACCGACGAGCAGTACTTC
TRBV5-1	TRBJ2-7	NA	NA	CASSLATGFSYEQYF	TGCGCCAGCAGCTTGGCAACAGGGTTCTCCTACGAGCAGTACTTC
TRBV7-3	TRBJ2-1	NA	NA	CASSLRGGRCNEQFF	TGTGCCAGCAGCCTCAGGGGGGGGAGGTGCAATGAGCAGTTCTTC
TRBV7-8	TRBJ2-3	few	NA	CASSLLPPPTDTQYF	TGTGCCAGCAGCTTACTCCCTCCCCCCACAGATACGCAGTATTTT
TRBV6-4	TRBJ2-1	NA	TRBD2	CASRPGLGSYEQFF	TGTGCCAGCAGACCGGGACTAGGATCCTATGAGCAGTTCTTC
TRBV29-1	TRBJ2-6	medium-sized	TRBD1	CSASDRGTGANVLTF	TGCAGCGCCTCGGACAGGGGAACTGGGGCCAACGTCCTGACTTTC
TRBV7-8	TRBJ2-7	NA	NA	CASRLDLGTPHHEQYF	TGTGCCAGCAGATTGGATCTCGGGACTCCCCACCACGAGCAGTACTTC
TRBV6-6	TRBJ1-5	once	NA	CASSYPTTGSNQPQHF	TGTGCCAGCAGTTACCCGACGACGGGTAGCAATCAGCCCCAGCATTTT
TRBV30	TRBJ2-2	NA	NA	CAGEAAAGELFF	TGTGCTGGCGAGGCCGCGGCCGGGGAGCTGTTTTTT
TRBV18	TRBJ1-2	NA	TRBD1	CANSPKTGMGPLFGYTF	TGTGCCAACTCACCGAAGACAGGGATGGGGCCACTATTTGGCTACACCTTC